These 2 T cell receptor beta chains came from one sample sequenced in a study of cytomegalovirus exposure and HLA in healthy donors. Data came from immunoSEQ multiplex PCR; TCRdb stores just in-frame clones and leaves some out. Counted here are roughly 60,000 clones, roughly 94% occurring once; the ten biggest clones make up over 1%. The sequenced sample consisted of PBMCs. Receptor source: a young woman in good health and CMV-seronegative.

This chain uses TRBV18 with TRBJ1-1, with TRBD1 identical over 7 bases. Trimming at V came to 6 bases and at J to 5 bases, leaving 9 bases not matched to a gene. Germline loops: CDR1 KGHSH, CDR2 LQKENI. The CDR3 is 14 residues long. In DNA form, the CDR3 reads TGTGCCAGCTCCCGAGGACAGGAGTGGACTGAAGCTTTCTTT. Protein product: CASSRGQEWTEAFF.

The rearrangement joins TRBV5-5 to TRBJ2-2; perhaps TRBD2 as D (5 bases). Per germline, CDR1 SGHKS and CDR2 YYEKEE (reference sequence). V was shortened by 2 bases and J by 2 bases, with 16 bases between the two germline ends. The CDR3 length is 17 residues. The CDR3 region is CASSFKMARVNTGELFF. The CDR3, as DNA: TGTGCCAGCAGCTTTAAAATGGCGCGGGTAAACACCGGGGAGCTGTTTTTT.